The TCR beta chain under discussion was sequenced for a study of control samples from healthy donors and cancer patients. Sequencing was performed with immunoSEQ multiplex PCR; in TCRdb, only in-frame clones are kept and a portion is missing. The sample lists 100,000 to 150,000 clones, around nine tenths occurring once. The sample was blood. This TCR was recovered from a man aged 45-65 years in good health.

In DNA form, the CDR3 reads TGTGCCAGCAGTTTAAGACCCTCTGGGACAGTGTTTTACGAGCAGTACTTC. Translating it yields CASSLRPSGTVFYEQYF. The chain combines TRBV28 with TRBJ2-7; 7 nucleotides agree with TRBD1. The germline CDR1 and CDR2 sequences are MDHEN and SYDVKM. This CDR3 comprises 17 residues. The ends lost 2 bases at V and 4 bases at J; junction bases unmatched: 14.